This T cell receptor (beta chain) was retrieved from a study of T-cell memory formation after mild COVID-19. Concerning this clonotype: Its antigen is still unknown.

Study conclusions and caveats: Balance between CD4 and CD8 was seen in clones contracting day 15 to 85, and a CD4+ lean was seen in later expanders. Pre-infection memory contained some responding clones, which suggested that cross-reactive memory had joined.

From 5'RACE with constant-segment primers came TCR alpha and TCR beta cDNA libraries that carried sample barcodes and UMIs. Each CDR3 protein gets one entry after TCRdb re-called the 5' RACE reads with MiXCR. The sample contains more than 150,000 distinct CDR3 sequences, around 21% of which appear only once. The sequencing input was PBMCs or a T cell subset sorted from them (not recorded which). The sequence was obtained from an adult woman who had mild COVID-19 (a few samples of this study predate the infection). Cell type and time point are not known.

In DNA form, the CDR3 reads TGCAGCGTTGCAGAGGGGGAATCCTTCCGAAGCTCCTACAATGAGCAGTTCTTC. It is translated as CSVAEGESFRSSYNEQFF. This rearrangement joins TRBV29-1 to TRBJ2-1; TRBD1 might be the D (6 bases). Trimming removed 4 bases at V and 0 bases at J, with 22 bases between. The germline V gene encodes CDR1 SQVTM and CDR2 ANQGSEA. The CDR3 is 18 residues long.